These 13 T cell receptor beta chains share one sample of origin, sequenced in a study of cytomegalovirus exposure and HLA in healthy donors. PCR was performed using 60 Vbeta and 13 Jbeta primers. TCRdb's copy holds only in-frame clones and misses some; the assay was immunoSEQ multiplex PCR. The profile shows some 110,000 clones, roughly three fifths of them singletons. The sample was PBMCs. The receptors originated from a man younger than 30 in good health and CMV-seronegative.

V usage is TRBV5-4 and J usage is TRBJ1-1; tentative D call: TRBD1 (5 bases). This CDR3 is 13 amino acids long. V was clipped by 2 bases and J by 3 bases, with 8 bases between them. The germline CDR1 and CDR2 sequences are SGHNT and YYREEE (reference sequence). The CDR3 here is CASSFQGDTEAFF. The DNA for the CDR3 is TGTGCCAGCAGCTTTCAGGGCGACACTGAAGCTTTCTTT.

This clone was counted a few times. The rearrangement joins TRBV10-3 to TRBJ2-7, with D perhaps TRBD1 (6 bases). This CDR3 spans 12 amino acids. Trimming removed 7 bases at V and 9 bases at J, with 16 bases between. Germline CDR1 ENHRY, CDR2 SYGVKD. The CDR3 coding sequence is TGTGCCATCAAGGACAGCTTGAGGGGGCAGTACTTC. Translated, it gives CAIKDSLRGQYF.

The rearrangement links TRBV4-3 to TRBJ2-1; D is perhaps TRBD1 (5 bases). CDR1 and CDR2 (germline): LGHNA, YSLEER. The CDR3 consists of 14 residues. V gave up 0 bases and J gave up 8 bases, with 11 bases separating them. The CDR3, as DNA: TGCGCCAGCAGCCAAGATACGCAGGGATATGAGCAGTTCTTC. Protein sequence: CASSQDTQGYEQFF.

The gene calls are TRBV15 and TRBJ2-3, with 8 nucleotides matching TRBD2. The V segment lost 0 bases and the J segment 3 bases; nucleotides outside the gene matches: 2. The CDR3 covers 15 residues. Germline CDR1 reads LNHNV; CDR2 reads YYDKDF (reference sequence). The CDR3 loop reads CATSRERGATDTQYF. In DNA, the CDR3 is TGTGCCACCAGCAGAGAGCGGGGGGCTACAGATACGCAGTATTTT.

The chain couples TRBV7-2 to TRBJ2-2; D possibly corresponds to TRBD2 (5 bases). Per germline, CDR1 SGHTA and CDR2 FQGNSA. The ends were cut back, 5 bases at V and 6 bases at J, with 16 bases in the middle. CDR3 length equals 15 residues. The CDR3, as DNA: TGTGCCAGCAGCCCCAGCGGAGTCGGGGCCGGGGAGCTGTTTTTT. The encoded protein is CASSPSGVGAGELFF.

The chain carries TRBV25-1 and TRBJ2-7; TRBD2 might be the D (5 bases). This CDR3 is 13 amino acids long. V was cut by 7 bases and J by 1 base, with 11 bases left in between. Germline V lookup: CDR1 MGHDK, CDR2 SYGVNS. CDR3 loop: CASTHSGSYEQYF. In nucleotides, the CDR3 is TGTGCCAGCACCCACAGCGGTTCCTACGAGCAGTACTTC.

V usage is TRBV10-1 and J usage is TRBJ2-7, with TRBD1 identical over 7 bases. The CDR3 runs 13 residues. Germline V gives CDR1 WNHNN, CDR2 SYGVQD (reference sequence). V shed 6 bases and J 2 bases; nucleotides not matched to a gene: 4. In nucleotides, the CDR3 is TGCGCCAGCAGCCAAGGACAGGCCTACGAGCAGTACTTC. Translated: CASSQGQAYEQYF.

The chain carries TRBV6-5 and TRBJ2-2; the D gene is possibly TRBD1 (6 bases). This CDR3 contains 13 residues. Deletions cut 6 bases from V and 6 bases from J, with 11 bases between. From germline, CDR1 is MNHEY and CDR2 SVGAGI. The CDR3 DNA reads as TGTGCCAGCAGCCAACAGGGAGCCGGGGAGCTGTTTTTT. This encodes CASSQQGAGELFF.

This clone came up a few times. Other DNA sequences in this sample translate to the same CDR3. The chain joins TRBV5-1 to TRBJ1-1, with D perhaps TRBD1 (5 bases). Trimming pared 4 bases from V and 1 base from J, leaving 11 bases between. CDR1 and CDR2 from the germline V gene are SGHRS and YFSETQ. CDR3 length: 14 residues. The CDR3: CASSRQGRNTEAFF. The CDR3 DNA follows: TGCGCCAGCAGCCGTCAGGGTAGGAACACTGAAGCTTTCTTT. The full variable domain, completed using reference TRBV5-1 and TRBJ1-1, is KAGVTQTPRYLIKTRGQQVTLSCSPISGHRSVSWYQQTPGQGLQFLFEYFSETQRNKGNFPGRFSGRQFSNSRSEMNVSTLELGDSALYLCASSRQGRNTEAFFGQGTRLTVV.

J is TRBJ2-3 and V is TRBV30, with TRBD2 as a possible D gene (5 bases). The CDR3 length is 13 residues. Trimming removed 1 base from V and 3 bases from J, with 8 bases in between. CDR1 GTSNPN and CDR2 SVGIG come from the germline V gene (reference sequence). The CDR3 region has the DNA TGTGCCTGGAGTGGGACTTTTACAGATACGCAGTATTTT. Translation: CAWSGTFTDTQYF.

The rearrangement links TRBV9 to TRBJ1-4; 8 bases align to TRBD1. After removal of 4 bases from V and 8 bases from J, the junction contained 7 bases not matched to a gene. This CDR3 spans 14 amino acids. The germline CDR1 and CDR2 sequences are SGDLS and YYNGEE. CDR3 in DNA: TGTGCCAGCAGCCCAGGACAGGGAGGAGAAAAACTGTTTTTT. Translation gives CASSPGQGGEKLFF.

The chain has TRBV28 and TRBJ2-3; 13 bases align to TRBD2. Trimming cost V 11 bases and J 4 bases; bases outside gene matches: 6. CDR3 length: 14 amino acids. Germline values: CDR1 MDHEN, CDR2 SYDVKM. The CDR3 region has the DNA TGTGCCGCCGGACTAGCGGGAGATTCAGATACGCAGTATTTT. Residues: CAAGLAGDSDTQYF.

This chain links TRBV27 with TRBJ2-7; TRBD1 agrees at 9 bases. V lost 5 bases, J lost 6 bases, and 8 bases stayed unmatched. There are 14 residues in the CDR3. Per the germline V gene, CDR1 is MNHEY and CDR2 is SMNVEV (reference sequence). The CDR3 sequence is CASSRPGQGGEQYF. The CDR3 DNA is TGTGCCAGCAGTCGTCCGGGACAGGGAGGCGAGCAGTACTTC.